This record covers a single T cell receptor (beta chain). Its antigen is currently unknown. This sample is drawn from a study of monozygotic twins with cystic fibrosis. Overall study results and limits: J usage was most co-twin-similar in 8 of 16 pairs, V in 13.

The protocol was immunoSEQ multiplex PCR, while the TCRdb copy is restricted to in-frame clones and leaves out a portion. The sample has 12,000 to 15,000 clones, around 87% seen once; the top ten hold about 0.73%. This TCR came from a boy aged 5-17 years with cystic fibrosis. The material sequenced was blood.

In nucleotides, the CDR3 is TGCGCCAGCAGCCAAGAGGTCCGTGAGGGAGCGTGGGGTGAGCAGTTCTTC. This sequence encodes CASSQEVREGAWGEQFF. The V call is TRBV4-1, the J call TRBJ2-1; D possibly corresponds to TRBD2 (5 bases). Trimming removed 0 bases at V and 9 bases at J, with 21 bases between. Germline assignment: CDR1 MGHRA and CDR2 YSYEKL. The CDR3 is made up of 17 amino acids.